This T cell receptor beta chain was sequenced during a study of cytomegalovirus exposure and HLA in healthy donors. Clones were read by immunoSEQ multiplex PCR, and TCRdb kept only the in-frame ones, dropping some. The profile shows approximately 120,000 clones, almost 90% of them singletons. Sequencing was performed on PBMCs. This TCR derives from a young woman in good health and CMV-seronegative.

CDR3 sequence (DNA): TGCGCCAGCAGCTTGGAAGGTCGGGGGGGATACGGAAACACCATATATTTT. This translates into CASSLEGRGGYGNTIYF. The V and J genes are TRBV5-1 and TRBJ1-3, with D possibly matching TRBD1 (5 bases). Germline CDR1 is SGHRS and CDR2 is YFSETQ. Trimming took off 0 bases at V and 4 bases at J, with 17 bases between the two ends. There are 17 residues in the CDR3.